This passage covers 5 T cell receptor beta chains from one sample sequenced in a study of T cell responses to AZD1222 COVID-19 vaccine. Clones were read by immunoSEQ multiplex PCR, and TCRdb kept only the in-frame ones, dropping some. The repertoire holds some 71,000 clones, with roughly 84% as singletons. The sample was peripheral blood, taken on day 0 of AZD1222 vaccination. These receptors came from an adult in good health.

The chain recombines TRBV4-1 with TRBJ2-1; 8 positions agree with TRBD1. Germline V gene sequence: CDR1 MGHRA, CDR2 YSYEKL. The junction had 13 bases not matched to a gene; V was cut back by 3 bases and J by 0 bases. The CDR3 is made up of 19 amino acids. CDR3 coding DNA: TGCGCCAGCAGCCATCAGGGGGCTACTTTTAGGAGCTCCTACAATGAGCAGTTCTTC. Its protein is CASSHQGATFRSSYNEQFF.

The J gene is TRBJ1-2, the V gene TRBV7-2; TRBD1 matches 7 bases. The CDR3 length is 15 residues. In germline, CDR1 is SGHTA, CDR2 FQGNSA. The ends lost 3 bases at V and 8 bases at J; junction bases unmatched: 12. The CDR3 is CASSLGQGDIYGYTF. Written as DNA, the CDR3 is TGTGCCAGCAGCTTGGGCCAGGGGGACATCTACGGCTACACCTTC.

This chain connects TRBV7-6 to TRBJ1-4; D might be TRBD1 (6 bases). Germline values: CDR1 SGHVS, CDR2 FNYEAQ. The CDR3 has 16 amino acids. V lost 0 bases, J lost 4 bases, and 12 bases lay in between. The CDR3 here is CASSLAPRQVNEKLFF. In DNA, the CDR3 is TGTGCCAGCAGCTTAGCGCCCCGACAGGTTAATGAAAAACTGTTTTTT. Using reference TRBV7-6 and TRBJ1-4 for the parts outside the CDR3, the full variable domain is GAGVSQSPRYKVTKRGQDVALRCDPISGHVSLYWYRQALGQGPEFLTYFNYEAQQDKSGLPNDRFSAERPEGSISTLTIQRTEQRDSAMYRCASSLAPRQVNEKLFFGSGTQLSVL.

This clone was picked up one time. The CDR3 DNA is TGTGCCAGCAGCCTTGGGACAGGGGAGTATCAGCCCCAGCATTTT. It translates to CASSLGTGEYQPQHF. V and J are TRBV3-1 (or the pseudogene TRBV3-2) and TRBJ1-5; 10 bases align to TRBD1. This CDR3 has 15 amino acids. V was pared by 4 bases and J by 5 bases, with 5 bases of the junction left unmatched. Germline values: CDR1 LGHDT, CDR2 YNNKEL (reference sequence).

V is TRBV7-9 and J is TRBJ1-1, with a possible D match to TRBD1 (5 bases). The germline gives CDR1 SEHNR, CDR2 FQNEAQ (reference sequence). Trimming cost V 0 bases and J 1 base, with 9 bases left between them. The CDR3 runs 15 residues. The CDR3 protein is CASSLASGQNTEAFF. In DNA form, the CDR3 reads TGTGCCAGCAGCTTAGCCTCAGGGCAGAACACTGAAGCTTTCTTT.